This T cell receptor (beta chain) was obtained from a study of identical twins. Whole-study findings and limits: Monozygotic twins shared more out-of-frame TCR alpha than recombination models predicted.

This clonotype was seen repeatedly, ten times or more. What it binds is not known. TCRdb analysed the 5' RACE reads with MiXCR anew, one entry per CDR3 protein. This sample carries 300,000 to 400,000 distinct CDR3 sequences, roughly an eighth of them seen once, and the ten largest clones take 7.2%. The sample was also reused in another study, on yellow fever vaccine responses in identical twins. As reported in that work: After vaccination, twins' T cell response reportedly seemed partly convergent, partly personalized.

Source material: CD8+ T cells sorted from blood. This clonotype was obtained from a woman aged 18-29 years in good health.

The CDR3 here is CASSSGLAVNEQFF. CDR3 nucleotides: TGTGCCAGCAGTTCGGGACTAGCGGTCAATGAGCAGTTCTTC. The chain employs TRBV12-3 or TRBV12-4 and TRBJ2-1; 11 bases are a match to TRBD2. V was clipped by 4 bases and J by 6 bases; unmatched bases: 2. The CDR3 length is 14 residues.